Listed below are T cell receptor beta chains from one sample, sequenced in a study of blood T cells in healthy people across ages. A single record per CDR3 protein comes from TCRdb applying MiXCR to the 5' RACE reads. The sample lists hundreds of thousands of distinct CDR3 sequences; about 25% were seen once. This sample was shared with a second study, whose subject was T cells of mothers and their children.

Sequenced material: blood. The receptors stem from a boy aged 5-17 years in good health. Both conserved end residues are part of each CDR3. Fields, in order: J gene, clone size, V gene, D gene, CDR3 protein, CDR3 DNA. The D gene is left open where the match is weak. Rows may omit the clone size; those that give it use once, few, many or a size class.

J gene: TRBJ2-7; clone size: NA; V gene: TRBV5-1; D gene: TRBD2; CDR3 protein: CASSLGPPSGAYEQYF; CDR3 DNA: TGCGCCAGCAGCTTGGGGCCTCCTAGCGGGGCCTACGAGCAGTACTTC
J gene: TRBJ2-7; clone size: NA; V gene: TRBV19; D gene: NA; CDR3 protein: CASSIEREPSYEQYF; CDR3 DNA: TGTGCCAGTAGTATAGAGAGGGAGCCATCCTACGAGCAGTACTTC
J gene: TRBJ2-2; clone size: few; V gene: TRBV21-1; D gene: NA; CDR3 protein: CASSKASPHTGELFF; CDR3 DNA: TGTGCCAGCAGCAAAGCTTCACCACACACCGGGGAGCTGTTTTTT
J gene: TRBJ1-1; clone size: NA; V gene: TRBV29-1; D gene: TRBD1; CDR3 protein: CSVATGVMNTEAFF; CDR3 DNA: TGCAGCGTTGCGACAGGGGTAATGAACACTGAAGCTTTCTTT
J gene: TRBJ2-1; clone size: few; V gene: TRBV7-9; D gene: NA; CDR3 protein: CASSLSGIRTYNEQFF; CDR3 DNA: TGTGCCAGCAGCTTATCGGGGATCCGGACCTACAATGAGCAGTTCTTC
J gene: TRBJ1-6; clone size: few; V gene: TRBV4-3; D gene: TRBD1; CDR3 protein: CASRRQGLNSPLHF; CDR3 DNA: TGCGCCAGCAGGCGACAGGGTCTTAATTCACCCCTCCACTTT
J gene: TRBJ2-1; clone size: few; V gene: TRBV6-6; D gene: TRBD2; CDR3 protein: CASNRGGSSRNEQFF; CDR3 DNA: TGTGCCAGCAATCGTGGCGGGAGTAGTAGAAATGAGCAGTTCTTC
J gene: TRBJ1-5; clone size: NA; V gene: TRBV4-1; D gene: NA; CDR3 protein: CASSQDQGRQPQHF; CDR3 DNA: TGCGCCAGCAGCCAAGATCAGGGACGGCAGCCCCAGCATTTT
J gene: TRBJ2-1; clone size: few; V gene: TRBV9; D gene: TRBD2; CDR3 protein: CASSGRLAGGHEQFF; CDR3 DNA: TGTGCCAGCAGCGGCAGACTAGCGGGGGGGCACGAGCAGTTCTTC
J gene: TRBJ2-7; clone size: NA; V gene: TRBV6-2/TRBV6-3; D gene: TRBD2; CDR3 protein: CASSPSAGEGYEQYF; CDR3 DNA: TGTGCCAGCAGTCCCTCAGCGGGAGAGGGTTACGAGCAATACTTC
J gene: TRBJ2-1; clone size: NA; V gene: TRBV28; D gene: NA; CDR3 protein: CASNSPRGGVRYEQFF; CDR3 DNA: TGTGCCAGCAACTCCCCCCGAGGGGGGGTTCGATATGAGCAGTTCTTC
J gene: TRBJ1-2; clone size: few; V gene: TRBV6-1; D gene: NA; CDR3 protein: CASRPAEQSNYGYTF; CDR3 DNA: TGTGCCAGCAGGCCCGCAGAGCAATCTAACTATGGCTACACCTTC
J gene: TRBJ1-1; clone size: few; V gene: TRBV20-1; D gene: NA; CDR3 protein: CTTSRQKAFF; CDR3 DNA: TGCACCACATCTAGACAGAAAGCTTTCTTT
J gene: TRBJ2-5; clone size: NA; V gene: TRBV20-1; D gene: NA; CDR3 protein: CSARDRTLQETQYF; CDR3 DNA: TGCAGTGCTAGAGATCGGACACTTCAAGAGACCCAGTACTTC
J gene: TRBJ2-1; clone size: many; V gene: TRBV12-3/TRBV12-4; D gene: NA; CDR3 protein: CASSPLGVARGNEQFF; CDR3 DNA: TGTGCCAGCAGTCCACTCGGGGTTGCGAGGGGAAATGAGCAGTTCTTC
J gene: TRBJ2-5; clone size: few; V gene: TRBV4-3; D gene: NA; CDR3 protein: CASSQGLWETQYF; CDR3 DNA: TGCGCCAGCAGCCAAGGGCTGTGGGAGACCCAGTACTTC
J gene: TRBJ2-7; clone size: NA; V gene: TRBV27; D gene: NA; CDR3 protein: CASSFYRSSYEQYF; CDR3 DNA: TGTGCCAGCAGTTTCTACAGGAGCTCCTACGAGCAGTACTTC
J gene: TRBJ1-2; clone size: NA; V gene: TRBV28; D gene: NA; CDR3 protein: CASSNPTWQGYGYTF; CDR3 DNA: TGTGCCAGCAGTAACCCGACATGGCAGGGCTATGGCTACACCTTC